This record looks at one TCR beta chain sequence and its context. Antigen: not known. The data belong to a study of cytomegalovirus exposure and HLA in healthy donors. The junction had 7 bases not matched to a gene; V was cut back by 6 bases and J by 6 bases. The CDR3 is 13 residues long. From germline, CDR1 is MNHEY and CDR2 SVGAGI. The study ran its PCR with 60 Vbeta and 13 Jbeta primers. Clones were sequenced by immunoSEQ multiplex PCR, and TCRdb holds only the in-frame ones, with some missing. The table records roughly 150,000 clones, roughly 67% of them present only once. Whole-study findings and limits: It was confirmed in vitro that a few of the CMV-associated chains were specific for CMV antigens.

This TCR was recovered from a woman younger than 35 in good health and CMV-seropositive. The sequenced sample was PBMCs. This chain uses TRBV6-5 with TRBJ1-2, with TRBD1 matching over 7 bases. CDR3 DNA sequence: TGTGCCAGCAGACTCGGAGGGGGCAATGGCTACACCTTC. Amino acid sequence: CASRLGGGNGYTF.